This TCR beta chain was captured by sequencing in a study of beta chain features in type 1 diabetes. The study's findings and limits: Shorter TCRB CDR3s, moderately but significantly so, were found in Type 1 diabetes patients in all four CD4+ subsets.

The table lists this clone with many counts. Its antigen is as yet unknown. Expressed TCRB transcripts were sequenced, since all the RNA that had been isolated was reverse transcribed. Clones were read by immunoSEQ multiplex PCR, and TCRdb kept only the in-frame ones, dropping some. The data show more than 150,000 clones, less than 9.5% seen once. The sequenced material came from central memory CD4+ T cells from blood. This clonotype was sampled from a woman under 30 in good health.

The CDR3 is CSVGDLAGYNEQFF. The CDR3 nucleotides are TGCAGCGTTGGAGACCTAGCGGGGTACAATGAGCAGTTCTTC. The chain recombines TRBV29-1 with TRBJ2-1, with TRBD2 identical over 9 bases. The CDR3 is 14 residues long. The germline CDR1 and CDR2 sequences are SQVTM and ANQGSEA. Trimming cost V 4 bases and J 4 bases; bases outside gene matches: 5.